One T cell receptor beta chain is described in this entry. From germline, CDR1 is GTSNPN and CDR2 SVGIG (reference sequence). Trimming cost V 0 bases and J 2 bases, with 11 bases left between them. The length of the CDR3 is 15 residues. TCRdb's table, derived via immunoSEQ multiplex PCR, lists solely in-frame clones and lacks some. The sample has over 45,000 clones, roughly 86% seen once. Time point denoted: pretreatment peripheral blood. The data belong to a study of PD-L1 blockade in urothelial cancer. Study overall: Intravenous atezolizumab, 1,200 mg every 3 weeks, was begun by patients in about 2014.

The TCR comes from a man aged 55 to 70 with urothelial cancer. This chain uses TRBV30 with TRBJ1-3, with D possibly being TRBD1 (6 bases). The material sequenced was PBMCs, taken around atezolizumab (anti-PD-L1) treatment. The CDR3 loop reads CAWSVQGATGNTIYF. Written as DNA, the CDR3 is TGTGCCTGGAGTGTACAGGGAGCTACTGGAAACACCATATATTTT.